The T cell receptor beta chain described here comes from a study of shared T cell receptors in the human thymus. Trimming took 7 bases from V and 1 from J; bases not matched to a gene: 2. CDR3 length: 15 residues. The germline V gene encodes CDR1 SNHLY and CDR2 FYNNEI. This table comes from immunoSEQ multiplex PCR, and its TCRdb copy is limited to in-frame clones, with some not included. Altogether about 660,000 clones are present, approximately 88% being singletons, with the ten largest covering 0.0095% to 0.012%. In addition, the sample was reused for a study of human thymus T cells.

Specimen: thymocytes. This sequence was found in a boy under two years old with a congenital heart defect. This sequence joins TRBV2 and TRBJ2-1; TRBD2 matches 12 bases. Here the CDR3 reads CASTSGRASYNEQFF. CDR3 coding DNA: TGTGCCAGCACTAGCGGGAGGGCATCCTACAATGAGCAGTTCTTC.